The 27 T cell receptor beta chains below were found in one sample sequenced in a study of control samples from healthy donors and cancer patients. Sequencing used immunoSEQ multiplex PCR; TCRdb keeps in-frame clones, though not all of them. The table records some 200,000 clones, roughly nine tenths of them present only once. Specimen: blood. The receptor source for this set is a woman in her thirties in good health.

CDR3 DNA sequence: TGTGCCAGCAGACAGGGGGCTAACACTGAAGCTTTCTTT. The encoded protein is CASRQGANTEAFF. The chain employs TRBV6-5 and TRBJ1-1; 9 bases are shared with TRBD1. V was clipped by 6 bases and J by 2 bases; unmatched bases: 1. Germline V gene data show CDR1 as MNHEY and CDR2 as SVGAGI. This CDR3 contains 13 residues.

About this clone itself: Other DNA sequences in the sample encode the same CDR3. This sequence joins TRBV5-1 and TRBJ1-1; the D gene is possibly TRBD1 (5 bases). Germline CDR1 is SGHRS and CDR2 is YFSETQ. The CDR3 has 15 residues. Trimming removed 4 bases at V and 6 bases at J, with 19 bases between. CDR3 DNA sequence: TGCGCCAGCAGCCTGGAAAAGGGGAGGTTCGCTGAAGCTTTCTTT. Translated, it gives CASSLEKGRFAEAFF. Variable domain in full (rest from reference TRBV5-1 and TRBJ1-1): KAGVTQTPRYLIKTRGQQVTLSCSPISGHRSVSWYQQTPGQGLQFLFEYFSETQRNKGNFPGRFSGRQFSNSRSEMNVSTLELGDSALYLCASSLEKGRFAEAFFGQGTRLTVV.

This clone occurred once. The chain has TRBV5-1 and TRBJ2-5; 9 bases match TRBD1. V lost 3 bases, J lost 7 bases, and 4 bases stayed unmatched. The length of the CDR3 is 13 residues. Germline loops: CDR1 SGHRS, CDR2 YFSETQ. The CDR3 region is CASSWDRVGTQYF. In DNA form, the CDR3 reads TGCGCCAGCAGCTGGGACAGGGTTGGGACCCAGTACTTC. Looking up the rest from reference TRBV5-1 and TRBJ2-5 gives the full variable domain: KAGVTQTPRYLIKTRGQQVTLSCSPISGHRSVSWYQQTPGQGLQFLFEYFSETQRNKGNFPGRFSGRQFSNSRSEMNVSTLELGDSALYLCASSWDRVGTQYFGPGTRLLVL.

This chain links TRBV6-2 or TRBV6-3 with TRBJ2-1; 9 nucleotides match TRBD2. Germline trimming cut 5 bases from V and 7 bases from J; bases unmatched to any gene: 6. The germline gives CDR1 MNHEY, CDR2 SVGEGT. The CDR3 covers 14 residues. The CDR3 region has the DNA TGTGCCAGCAGTCGTAGCGGGAGTCAGAATGAGCAGTTCTTC. Its translation: CASSRSGSQNEQFF.

The genes are TRBV18 and TRBJ1-4; TRBD1 agrees at 7 bases. The CDR3 loop spans 15 amino acids. Germline values: CDR1 KGHSH, CDR2 LQKENI. Trimming removed 4 bases from V and 6 bases from J; junction bases left unmatched: 8. CDR3: CASSRGQEPYEKLFF. CDR3 DNA: TGTGCCAGCTCACGCGGACAGGAACCCTATGAAAAACTGTTTTTT. Complete variable domain (other parts from reference TRBV18 and TRBJ1-4): NAGVMQNPRHLVRRRGQEARLRCSPMKGHSHVYWYRQLPEEGLKFMVYLQKENIIDESGMPKERFSAEFPKEGPSILRIQQVVRGDSAAYFCASSRGQEPYEKLFFGSGTQLSVL.

The chain combines TRBV28 with TRBJ2-7, with TRBD2 matching 7 bases. The CDR3 totals 13 residues. The J segment lost 3 bases and the V segment lost 4 bases, leaving 3 bases of the junction unmatched. Germline CDR1 reads MDHEN; CDR2 reads SYDVKM. CDR3 residues: CASSSLAYYEQYF. The CDR3 coding sequence is TGTGCCAGCAGTTCACTAGCGTACTACGAGCAGTACTTC.

The chain recombines TRBV27 with TRBJ1-1; D uncertain. The V end was cut by 3 bases, the J end by 7 bases, with 0 bases between. This CDR3 is 9 amino acids long. CDR1 is MNHEY and CDR2 is SMNVEV in the germline V gene (reference sequence). In DNA form, the CDR3 reads TGTGCCAGCAGTTTTGAAGCTTTCTTT. Its protein is CASSFEAFF.

The V call is TRBV7-2, the J call TRBJ2-3, with D perhaps TRBD1 (6 bases). The CDR3 length is 15 residues. Per germline, CDR1 SGHTA and CDR2 FQGNSA. Trimming left V 5 bases short and J 0 bases short, with 12 bases between. The CDR3 loop is CASSPDRTSTDTQYF. CDR3 sequence (DNA): TGTGCCAGCAGCCCTGACAGGACTAGCACAGATACGCAGTATTTT.

For the CDR3, the DNA is TGTGCCAGCAGTTCACAGGGGAACACTGAAGCTTTCTTT. Its protein product is CASSSQGNTEAFF. The genes are TRBV12-3 or TRBV12-4 and TRBJ1-1; the D gene is possibly TRBD1 (6 bases). V dropped 4 bases and J dropped 1 base, with 7 bases sitting between them. The CDR3 has 13 residues.

This chain uses TRBV6-5 with TRBJ2-1; 11 bases are a match to TRBD2. This CDR3 is 15 amino acids long. Germline trimming cut 6 bases from V and 9 bases from J; bases unmatched to any gene: 10. From germline, CDR1 is MNHEY and CDR2 SVGAGI. CDR3 in amino acids: CASSPASGGPGEQFF. The CDR3 DNA reads as TGTGCCAGCAGCCCCGCTAGCGGGGGGCCGGGTGAGCAGTTCTTC.

This sequence joins TRBV18 and TRBJ2-1; 15 bases match TRBD2. Trimming at V came to 4 bases and at J to 8 bases, leaving 3 bases not matched to a gene. Germline-derived CDR1 and CDR2 are KGHSH and LQKENI. CDR3 length: 15 amino acids. The CDR3 DNA reads as TGTGCCAGCTCACGGACTAGCGGGGGGGCAGATGAGCAGTTCTTC. Translated, it gives CASSRTSGGADEQFF.

The rearrangement uses TRBV12-5 and TRBJ2-1; D might be TRBD2 (6 bases). CDR3 length: 17 residues. Germline loops: CDR1 LGHNT, CDR2 FRNRAP. V was clipped by 2 bases and J by 0 bases, with 14 bases between them. The CDR3 reads CASGLPSAGSSYNEQFF. The CDR3 DNA follows: TGTGCTAGTGGTTTGCCCTCAGCGGGCTCCTCCTACAATGAGCAGTTCTTC.

The chain is built from TRBV6-6 and TRBJ1-1; D is perhaps TRBD1 (5 bases). This CDR3 comprises 12 residues. Trimming stripped 2 bases from V and 6 bases from J, with 7 bases between. Germline V CDR1 and CDR2: MNHNY, SVGAGI (reference sequence). CDR3 nucleotides: TGTGCCAGCAGTTACGGGGGTTCTGAAGCTTTCTTT. Encoded protein: CASSYGGSEAFF.

The CDR3 loop reads CASSAASGSAYNEQFF. The DNA of the CDR3 is TGTGCCAGCAGTGCGGCTAGCGGGAGCGCCTACAATGAGCAGTTCTTC. The V call is TRBV6-4, the J call TRBJ2-1; 10 bases fit TRBD2. The junction had 5 bases not matched to a gene; V was cut back by 4 bases and J by 2 bases. This CDR3 comprises 16 residues. Germline V gene data show CDR1 as MRHNA and CDR2 as SNTAGT.

The J gene is TRBJ1-5, the V gene TRBV21-1. TRBV21-1 is a pseudogene segment. This CDR3 spans 15 amino acids. The CDR3 DNA is TGTGCCAGCAGCAAAAGGGACGATAGCAATCAGCCCCAGCATTTT. Its protein is CASSKRDDSNQPQHF.

The V gene is TRBV6-6, the J gene TRBJ2-7, with D maybe TRBD1 (6 bases). This CDR3 is 15 amino acids long. Trimming left V 7 bases short and J 0 bases short, with 16 bases between. Germline-derived CDR1 and CDR2 are MNHNY and SVGAGI (reference sequence). The CDR3 DNA sequence: TGTGCCAGCAACCCAAACCGGGACACCTCCTACGAGCAGTACTTC. Translating gives CASNPNRDTSYEQYF.

V usage is TRBV4-1 and J usage is TRBJ1-1; 7 nucleotides align to TRBD1. The length of the CDR3 is 16 residues. The V segment lost 0 bases and the J segment 3 bases; nucleotides outside the gene matches: 7. Germline loops: CDR1 MGHRA, CDR2 YSYEKL. In nucleotides, the CDR3 is TGCGCCAGCAGCCAAGAGAGGGGGCGCCGGGACACTGAAGCTTTCTTT. Its translation is CASSQERGRRDTEAFF.

The chain uses TRBV5-1 and TRBJ2-7, with unresolved D. V lost 0 bases and J lost 0, with 7 bases in between. Germline CDR1 and CDR2: SGHRS and YFSETQ. The CDR3 totals 14 residues. The CDR3 here is CASSLDPNSYEQYF. As DNA, the CDR3 is TGCGCCAGCAGCTTGGACCCGAACTCCTACGAGCAGTACTTC.

V is TRBV15 and J is TRBJ2-3; D not certain. Deletions cut 1 base from V and 2 bases from J, with 10 bases between. Looked up from germline, CDR1 is LNHNV and CDR2 is YYDKDF (reference sequence). The CDR3 runs to 15 residues. The CDR3: CATSRGAPITDTQYF. The CDR3 DNA reads TGTGCCACCAGCAGAGGAGCCCCCATCACAGATACGCAGTATTTT. Variable domain in full (rest from reference TRBV15 and TRBJ2-3): DAMVIQNPRYQVTQFGKPVTLSCSQTLNHNVMYWYQQKSSQAPKLLFHYYDKDFNNEADTPDNFQSRRPNTSFCFLDIRSPGLGDTAMYLCATSRGAPITDTQYFGPGTRLTVL.

The chain combines TRBV18 with TRBJ1-2; 7 bases fit TRBD1. The CDR3 covers 13 residues. In germline, CDR1 is KGHSH, CDR2 LQKENI. Trimming took 2 bases from V and 6 from J; bases not matched to a gene: 3. CDR3 protein: CASSPGRGDGYTF. As DNA, the CDR3 is TGTGCCAGCTCACCAGGCAGGGGGGATGGCTACACCTTC. Looking up the rest from reference TRBV18 and TRBJ1-2 gives the full variable domain: NAGVMQNPRHLVRRRGQEARLRCSPMKGHSHVYWYRQLPEEGLKFMVYLQKENIIDESGMPKERFSAEFPKEGPSILRIQQVVRGDSAAYFCASSPGRGDGYTFGSGTRLTVV.

This sequence joins TRBV18 and TRBJ2-7; D remains unclear. The V and J ends lost 0 bases and 4 bases respectively, with 10 bases between them. This CDR3 spans 14 amino acids. The V gene's germline CDR1 is KGHSH and CDR2 LQKENI. The CDR3 bases are TGTGCCAGCTCACCACCGGGGAATGTTTACGAGCAGTACTTC. This gives the protein CASSPPGNVYEQYF.

The chain is built from TRBV7-8 and TRBJ1-3; D is undetermined. Germline-derived CDR1 and CDR2 are SGHVS and FQNEAQ. Trimming pared 3 bases from V and 3 bases from J, leaving 6 bases between. The CDR3 is 13 amino acids. CDR3 residues: CASSFSFGNTIYF. The DNA of the CDR3 is TGTGCCAGCAGCTTCAGCTTTGGAAACACCATATATTTT.

This clone was seen once. This chain uses TRBV11-2 with TRBJ2-6; 13 bases align to TRBD2. CDR1 is SGHAT, CDR2 FQNNGV, per germline. Losses at the gene ends were 5 bases for V and 0 bases for J; bases not matched to a gene: 4. The CDR3 loop spans 18 amino acids. CDR3 loop: CASSPRLAGGSGANVLTF. CDR3 coding DNA: TGTGCCAGCAGCCCTCGACTAGCGGGGGGCTCTGGGGCCAACGTCCTGACTTTC.

J is TRBJ1-5 and V is TRBV28; D perhaps matches TRBD1 (6 bases). The CDR3 loop spans 17 amino acids. Germline values: CDR1 MDHEN, CDR2 SYDVKM. V lost 2 bases, J lost 4 bases, and 18 bases lay in between. The CDR3 region is CASSLGSAGAVNQPQHF. In DNA form, the CDR3 reads TGTGCCAGCAGTTTAGGGAGCGCGGGGGCGGTTAATCAGCCCCAGCATTTT.

This chain links TRBV19 with TRBJ1-4; maybe TRBD1 (6 bases). Between the trimmed V and J ends, which lost 0 bases and 8 bases, there was a span of 10 bases. This CDR3 is built from 14 residues. Germline CDR1 LNHDA, CDR2 SQIVND (reference sequence). CDR3 in amino acids: CASSIEDRREKLFF. CDR3 bases: TGTGCCAGTAGTATAGAAGACAGGAGAGAAAAACTGTTTTTT.

As for this clone: Distinct nucleotide sequences in the sample also encode this CDR3. The chain carries TRBV6-2 or TRBV6-3 and TRBJ2-1; 11 bases fit TRBD2. The CDR3 covers 15 residues. Germline CDR1 and CDR2: MNHEY and SVGEGT. Losses at the gene ends were 0 bases for V and 6 bases for J; bases not matched to a gene: 1. Written as DNA, the CDR3 is TGTGCCAGCAGTTACTCGCTAGCGGGAGGCAATGAGCAGTTCTTC. Translation: CASSYSLAGGNEQFF.

V and J are TRBV10-3 and TRBJ1-1; a possible D gene is TRBD1 (5 bases). Germline loops: CDR1 ENHRY, CDR2 SYGVKD. Between the trimmed V and J ends, which lost 1 base and 3 bases, there was a span of 6 bases. The CDR3 is 13 amino acids. DNA of the CDR3: TGTGCCATCAGTGAGTGGGGGGACACTGAAGCTTTCTTT. Its protein product is CAISEWGDTEAFF.